This T cell receptor (beta chain) derives from a study of human T cells and chemical hapten exposure. Trimming removed 5 bases from V and 0 bases from J; junction bases left unmatched: 10. The CDR3 length is 16 residues. From germline, CDR1 is SQVTM and CDR2 ANQGSEA. The sample's time point: patch test 1, 2 weeks after DPC sensitization. Treatment specified: therapeutic diphenylcyclopropenone sensitization with weekly scalp DPC. MiXCR, applied by TCRdb to the RACE reads, yields one record per CDR3 protein. This table has about 120,000 distinct CDR3 sequences, around 13% appearing once. This clonotype was sampled from a man between 18 and 29 years old with alopecia areata. Some clones in this sample may be carry-over from other donors' samples. The specimen was whole blood, collected in connection with sensitization to the hapten diphenylcyclopropenone (DPC). The chain combines TRBV29-1 with TRBJ2-3; 8 nucleotides align to TRBD2. CDR3 sequence (DNA): TGCAGCGTTCGTGGTGCGGCGGGAGGAAGCACAGATACGCAGTATTTT. Residues: CSVRGAAGGSTDTQYF.